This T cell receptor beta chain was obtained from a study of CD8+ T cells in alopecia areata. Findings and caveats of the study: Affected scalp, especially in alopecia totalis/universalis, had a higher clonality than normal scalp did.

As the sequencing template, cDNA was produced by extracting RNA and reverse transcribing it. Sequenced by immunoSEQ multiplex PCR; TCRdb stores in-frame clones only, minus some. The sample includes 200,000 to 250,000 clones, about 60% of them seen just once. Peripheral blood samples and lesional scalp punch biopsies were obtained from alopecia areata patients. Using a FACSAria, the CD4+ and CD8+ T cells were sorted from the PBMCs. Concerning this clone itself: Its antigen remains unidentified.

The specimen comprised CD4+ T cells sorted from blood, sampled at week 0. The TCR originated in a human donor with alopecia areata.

The CDR3 DNA reads as TGTGCCAGCAGTACACCGGGGCAGGCATACGAGCAGTACTTC. As protein: CASSTPGQAYEQYF. The chain uses TRBV27 and TRBJ2-7; possibly TRBD1 or TRBD2 for D (5 bases each). CDR3 length equals 14 residues. Trimming removed 5 bases at V and 4 bases at J, with 15 bases between. The V gene's germline CDR1 is MNHEY and CDR2 SMNVEV (reference sequence).